This TCR beta chain was found in a study of blood T cell repertoires in COVID-19. Overall study: Sources were T cells, B-cell-depleted T cells, or PBMCs; the material itself was cDNA or gDNA.

Authors' processing steps: Amplification of reference gene primers provided the estimated nucleated cell counts. Measured with immunoSEQ multiplex PCR; TCRdb has only the in-frame clones, and not every one. V, J and clone size were drawn from that table, and D and trimming were deduced from the DNA. The table records 13,000 or so clones, 90% of them present only once. The CDR3 loop spans 14 amino acids. Trimming removed 3 bases at V and 2 bases at J, with 10 bases between. In germline, CDR1 is SGHRS, CDR2 YFSETQ. This sequence was found in a man aged 70 or older with active COVID-19. The chain is built from TRBV5-1 and TRBJ2-3; D possibly corresponds to TRBD1 (6 bases). The material sequenced was peripheral blood. The CDR3 DNA is TGCGCCAGCAGCTCAGGGGTACCCACAGATACGCAGTATTTT. Translated: CASSSGVPTDTQYF.